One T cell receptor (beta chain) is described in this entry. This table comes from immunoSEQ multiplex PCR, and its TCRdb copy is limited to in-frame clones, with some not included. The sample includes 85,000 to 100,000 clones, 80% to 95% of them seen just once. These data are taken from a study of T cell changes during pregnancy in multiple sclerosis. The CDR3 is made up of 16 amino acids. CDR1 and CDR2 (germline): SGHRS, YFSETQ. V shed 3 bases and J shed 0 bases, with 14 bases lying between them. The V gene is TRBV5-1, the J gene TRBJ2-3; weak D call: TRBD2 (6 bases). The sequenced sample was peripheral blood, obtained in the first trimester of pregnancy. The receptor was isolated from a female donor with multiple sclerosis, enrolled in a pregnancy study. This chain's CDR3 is CASSSSSVTSTDTQYF. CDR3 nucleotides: TGCGCCAGCAGCTCCTCTAGCGTAACTAGCACAGATACGCAGTATTTT. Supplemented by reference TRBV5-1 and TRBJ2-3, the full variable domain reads KAGVTQTPRYLIKTRGQQVTLSCSPISGHRSVSWYQQTPGQGLQFLFEYFSETQRNKGNFPGRFSGRQFSNSRSEMNVSTLELGDSALYLCASSSSSVTSTDTQYFGPGTRLTVL.